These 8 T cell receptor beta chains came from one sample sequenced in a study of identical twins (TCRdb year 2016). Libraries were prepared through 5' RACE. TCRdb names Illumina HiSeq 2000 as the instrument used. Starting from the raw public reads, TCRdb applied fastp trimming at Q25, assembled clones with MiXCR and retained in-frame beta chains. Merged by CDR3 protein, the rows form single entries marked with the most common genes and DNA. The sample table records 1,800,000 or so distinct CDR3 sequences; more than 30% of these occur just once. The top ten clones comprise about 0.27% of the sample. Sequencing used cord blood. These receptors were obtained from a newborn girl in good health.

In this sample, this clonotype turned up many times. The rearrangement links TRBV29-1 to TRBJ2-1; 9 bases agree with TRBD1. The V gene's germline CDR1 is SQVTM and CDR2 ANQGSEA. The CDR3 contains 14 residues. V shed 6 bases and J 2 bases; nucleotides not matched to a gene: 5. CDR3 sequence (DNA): TGCAGCGTAGGCCGGGACAGGGCCTACAATGAGCAGTTCTTC. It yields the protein CSVGRDRAYNEQFF.

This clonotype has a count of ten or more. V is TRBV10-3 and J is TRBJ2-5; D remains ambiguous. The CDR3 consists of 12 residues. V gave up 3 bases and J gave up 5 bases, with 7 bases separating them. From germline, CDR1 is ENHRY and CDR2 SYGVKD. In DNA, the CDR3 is TGTGCCATCAGTGAAAGAGCTGAGACCCAGTACTTC. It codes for CAISERAETQYF.

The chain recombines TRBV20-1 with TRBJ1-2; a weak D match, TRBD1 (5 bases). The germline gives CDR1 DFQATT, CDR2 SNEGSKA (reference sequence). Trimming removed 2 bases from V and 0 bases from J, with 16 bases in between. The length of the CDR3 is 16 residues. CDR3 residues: CSARRGPRATNYGYTF. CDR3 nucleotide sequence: TGCAGTGCTAGAAGGGGACCCAGGGCGACTAACTATGGCTACACCTTC.

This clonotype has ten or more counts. The CDR3 spells CASSSGLAGANEQFF. In DNA, the CDR3 is TGTGCCAGCAGCTCGGGACTAGCGGGGGCAAATGAGCAGTTCTTC. The chain employs TRBV13 and TRBJ2-1; 14 bases are a match to TRBD2. Germline CDR1 reads PRHDT; CDR2 reads FYEKMQ (reference sequence). V shed 4 bases, J shed 7 bases, and the junction held 3 bases outside the gene matches. This CDR3 spans 15 amino acids.

This CDR3 is CSARVDASSYNEQFF. DNA for the CDR3: TGCAGTGCTAGAGTTGACGCAAGCTCCTACAATGAGCAGTTCTTC. The rearrangement joins TRBV20-1 to TRBJ2-1, with D unresolved. Trimming shortened V by 1 base and J by 0 bases, and 10 bases separated the two germline ends. Per germline, CDR1 DFQATT and CDR2 SNEGSKA (reference sequence). This CDR3 has 15 residues.

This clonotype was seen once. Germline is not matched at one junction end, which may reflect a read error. The CDR3 nucleotides read TGTGCCAGCAGTATAGCGCTGGGACCTAACCATGGCTACACCTTC. Protein sequence: CASSIALGPNHGYTF. This sequence joins TRBV2 and TRBJ1-2; tentative D call: TRBD1 (5 bases). The V gene's germline CDR1 is SNHLY and CDR2 FYNNEI. This CDR3 comprises 15 residues.

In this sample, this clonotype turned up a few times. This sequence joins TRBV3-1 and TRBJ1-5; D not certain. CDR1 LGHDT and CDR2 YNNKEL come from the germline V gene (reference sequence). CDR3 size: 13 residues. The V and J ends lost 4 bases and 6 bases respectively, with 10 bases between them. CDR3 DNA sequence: TGTGCCAGCAGCCGACCCGGTTTTCAGCCCCAGCATTTT. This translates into CASSRPGFQPQHF.

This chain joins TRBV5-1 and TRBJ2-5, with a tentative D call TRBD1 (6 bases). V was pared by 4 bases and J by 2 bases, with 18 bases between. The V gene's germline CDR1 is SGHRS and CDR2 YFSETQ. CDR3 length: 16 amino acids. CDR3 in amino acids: CASSLRPGHEQETQYF. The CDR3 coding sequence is TGCGCCAGCAGCCTACGTCCGGGACACGAGCAAGAGACCCAGTACTTC.